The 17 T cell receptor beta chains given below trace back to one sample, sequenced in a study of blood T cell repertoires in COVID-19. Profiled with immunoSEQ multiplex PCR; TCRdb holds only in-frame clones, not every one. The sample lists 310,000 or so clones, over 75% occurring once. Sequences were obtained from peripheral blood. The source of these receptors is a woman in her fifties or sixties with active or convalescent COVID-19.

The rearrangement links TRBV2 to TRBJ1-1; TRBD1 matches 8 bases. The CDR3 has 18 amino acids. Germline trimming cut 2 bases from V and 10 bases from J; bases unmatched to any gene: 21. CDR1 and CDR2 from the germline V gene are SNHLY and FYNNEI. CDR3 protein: CASSETLQTQGARVGAFF. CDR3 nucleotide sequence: TGTGCCAGCAGTGAAACGCTCCAGACCCAGGGGGCTAGGGTGGGAGCTTTCTTT.

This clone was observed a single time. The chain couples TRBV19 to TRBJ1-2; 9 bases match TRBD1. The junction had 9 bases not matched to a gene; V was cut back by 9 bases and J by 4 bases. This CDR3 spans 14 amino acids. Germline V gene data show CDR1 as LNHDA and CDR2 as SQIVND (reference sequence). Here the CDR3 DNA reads TGTGCCAGCAAGCCGGACAGGGGAGGCTATGGCTACACCTTC. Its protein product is CASKPDRGGYGYTF.

CDR3 sequence reads: CAISDGRGNTGELFF. In DNA, the CDR3 is TGTGCCATCAGTGATGGCAGGGGTAACACCGGGGAGCTGTTTTTT. The chain has TRBV10-3 and TRBJ2-2; possible D gene TRBD1, 6 bases. Per the germline V gene, CDR1 is ENHRY and CDR2 is SYGVKD. Trimming removed 3 bases from V and 2 bases from J, with 10 bases in between. The CDR3 runs 15 residues.

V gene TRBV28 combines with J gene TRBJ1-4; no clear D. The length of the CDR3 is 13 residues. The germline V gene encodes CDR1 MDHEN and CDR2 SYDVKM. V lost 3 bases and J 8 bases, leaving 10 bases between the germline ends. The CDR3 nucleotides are TGTGCCAGCAGTTTGGCCGGGATGGAAAAACTGTTTTTT. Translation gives CASSLAGMEKLFF.

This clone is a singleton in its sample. The CDR3 here is CASSPRGSDYGDGYTF. CDR3 bases: TGTGCCAGCAGCCCCCGAGGGTCAGATTATGGGGATGGCTACACCTTC. This chain uses TRBV5-4 with TRBJ1-2, with D hard to call. With 4 bases removed from V and 6 bases from J, the gap between germline ends came to 22 bases. The CDR3 runs 16 residues. Germline assignment: CDR1 SGHNT and CDR2 YYREEE (reference sequence).

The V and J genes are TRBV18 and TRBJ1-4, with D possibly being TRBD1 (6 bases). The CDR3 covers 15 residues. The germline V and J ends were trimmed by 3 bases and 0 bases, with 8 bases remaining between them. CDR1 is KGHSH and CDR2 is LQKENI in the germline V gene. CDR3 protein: CASSPTGPTNEKLFF. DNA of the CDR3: TGTGCCAGCTCACCCACAGGGCCAACTAATGAAAAACTGTTTTTT.

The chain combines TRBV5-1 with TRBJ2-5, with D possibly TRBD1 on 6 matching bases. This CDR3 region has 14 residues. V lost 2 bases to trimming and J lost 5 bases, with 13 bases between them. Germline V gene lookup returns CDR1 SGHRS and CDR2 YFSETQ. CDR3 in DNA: TGCGCCAGCAGCTTTGGGGGAAGGGGGGAGACCCAGTACTTC. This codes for CASSFGGRGETQYF.

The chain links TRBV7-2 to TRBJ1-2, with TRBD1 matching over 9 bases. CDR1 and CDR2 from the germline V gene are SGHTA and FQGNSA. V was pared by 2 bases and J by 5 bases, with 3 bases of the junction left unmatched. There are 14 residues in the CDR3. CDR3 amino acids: CASSLMGQGYGYTF. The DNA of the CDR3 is TGTGCCAGCAGCTTAATGGGACAGGGTTATGGCTACACCTTC.

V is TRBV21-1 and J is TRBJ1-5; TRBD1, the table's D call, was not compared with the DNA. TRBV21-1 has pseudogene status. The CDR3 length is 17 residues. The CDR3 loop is CASSKALWASPNQPQHF. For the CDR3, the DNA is TGTGCCAGCAGCAAAGCGCTTTGGGCCTCACCAAATCAGCCCCAGCATTTT.

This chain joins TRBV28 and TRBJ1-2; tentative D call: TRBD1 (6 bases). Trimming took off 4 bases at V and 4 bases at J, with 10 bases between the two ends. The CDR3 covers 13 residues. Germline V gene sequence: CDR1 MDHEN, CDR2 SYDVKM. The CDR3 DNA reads TGTGCCAGCAGTTATGGGGGCGGCTATGGCTACACCTTC. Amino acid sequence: CASSYGGGYGYTF.

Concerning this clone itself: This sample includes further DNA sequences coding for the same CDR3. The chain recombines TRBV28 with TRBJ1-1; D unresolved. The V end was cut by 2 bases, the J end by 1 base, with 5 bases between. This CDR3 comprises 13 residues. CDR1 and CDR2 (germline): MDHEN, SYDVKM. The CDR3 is CASSLGRNTEAFF. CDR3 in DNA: TGTGCCAGCAGTTTAGGTAGGAACACTGAAGCTTTCTTT.

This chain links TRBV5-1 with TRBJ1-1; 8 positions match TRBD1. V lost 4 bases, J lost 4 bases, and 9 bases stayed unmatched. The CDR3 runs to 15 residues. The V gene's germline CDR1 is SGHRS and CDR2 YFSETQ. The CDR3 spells CASSPLQGGFTEAFF. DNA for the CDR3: TGCGCCAGCAGCCCGTTACAGGGGGGATTCACTGAAGCTTTCTTT. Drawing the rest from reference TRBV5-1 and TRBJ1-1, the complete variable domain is KAGVTQTPRYLIKTRGQQVTLSCSPISGHRSVSWYQQTPGQGLQFLFEYFSETQRNKGNFPGRFSGRQFSNSRSEMNVSTLELGDSALYLCASSPLQGGFTEAFFGQGTRLTVV.

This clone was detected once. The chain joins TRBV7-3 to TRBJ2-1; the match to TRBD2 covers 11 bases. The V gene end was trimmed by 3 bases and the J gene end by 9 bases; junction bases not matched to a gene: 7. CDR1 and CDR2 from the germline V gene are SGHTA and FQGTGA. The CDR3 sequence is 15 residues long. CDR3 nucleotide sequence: TGTGCCAGCAGCTTTTCTAGCGGGAGGTCGGCTGAGCAGTTCTTC. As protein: CASSFSSGRSAEQFF.

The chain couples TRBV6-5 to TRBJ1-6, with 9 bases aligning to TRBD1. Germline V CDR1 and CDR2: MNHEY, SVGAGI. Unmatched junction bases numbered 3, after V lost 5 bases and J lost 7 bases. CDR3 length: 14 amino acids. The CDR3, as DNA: TGTGCCAGCAGTCCAGGGACAGGGAATTCACCCCTCCACTTT. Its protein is CASSPGTGNSPLHF.

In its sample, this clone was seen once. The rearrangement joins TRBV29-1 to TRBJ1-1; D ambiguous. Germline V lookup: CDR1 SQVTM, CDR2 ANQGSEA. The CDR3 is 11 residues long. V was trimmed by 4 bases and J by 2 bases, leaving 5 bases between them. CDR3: CSVAHNTEAFF. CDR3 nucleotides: TGCAGCGTTGCCCATAACACTGAAGCTTTCTTT.

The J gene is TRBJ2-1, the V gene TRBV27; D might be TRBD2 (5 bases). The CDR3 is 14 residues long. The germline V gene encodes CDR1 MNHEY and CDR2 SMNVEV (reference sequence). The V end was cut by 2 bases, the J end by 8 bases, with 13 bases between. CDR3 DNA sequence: TGTGCCAGCAGTTTAACCCGGAGGACCCATGAGCAGTTCTTC. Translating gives CASSLTRRTHEQFF.

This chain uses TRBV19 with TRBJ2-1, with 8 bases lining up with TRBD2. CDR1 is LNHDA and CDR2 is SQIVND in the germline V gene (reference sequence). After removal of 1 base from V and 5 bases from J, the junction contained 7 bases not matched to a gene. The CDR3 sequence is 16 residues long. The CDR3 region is CASSIGEREIHNEQFF. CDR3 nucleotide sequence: TGTGCCAGTAGTATAGGGGAGCGGGAGATCCACAATGAGCAGTTCTTC.